The entry below describes one T cell receptor beta chain. What it binds is not known. The data derive from a study of cytomegalovirus exposure and HLA in healthy donors. Study-level information: Among the approximately 410 genotyped donors, 70% to 85% were placed in the Caucasian-associated ancestry cluster.

Primers included in the PCR were 60 Vbeta and 13 Jbeta primers. This table comes from immunoSEQ multiplex PCR, and its TCRdb copy is limited to in-frame clones, with some not included. The sample gives about 210,000 clones, 80% to 90% of which show up once; about 0.25% is in the top ten. Germline CDR1 and CDR2: WSHSY and SAAADI. The junction had 10 bases not matched to a gene; V was cut back by 8 bases and J by 6 bases. This CDR3 region has 15 residues. Study conclusions and caveats: The study found most TCR sequences rare, yet found some public TCRs in many donors. For TCR beta chains, V- and J-gene trimming was later linked to a missense DCLRE1C variant.

The source material was PBMCs. The chain has TRBV10-2 and TRBJ2-2; 9 bases match TRBD2. The TCR comes from a girl aged 2 to 10 in good health and CMV-seronegative. The CDR3 DNA sequence: TGCGCCAGCTCGGGCGCTGGCGGGGGGGCCGGGGAGCTGTTTTTT. Its translation is CASSGAGGGAGELFF.